The entry below gives a single TCR beta chain sequence along with its context. The antigen is unknown. The source of the sample is a study of radiation and T cells in renal cell carcinoma. Study overall: Nephrectomy followed 15 Gy stereotactic body radiation by 4 weeks.

Some clones are missing from TCRdb's copy, which holds only in-frame ones; the method was immunoSEQ multiplex PCR. The sample consists of 110,000 to 150,000 clones, 88% of them appearing once. The time point was: baseline pretreatment blood. Sample treatment: 15 Gy SBRT to primary tumor, nephrectomy 4 weeks later. This CDR3 has 12 residues. Looked up from germline, CDR1 is PRHDT and CDR2 is FYEKMQ (reference sequence). V was cut by 5 bases and J by 8 bases, with 9 bases left in between. Notes on the study in general: In blood, top tumor clones expanded by 2 weeks, shrinking by 4. Baseline intratumoral clonotype presence is unknown without pretreatment biopsies.

Sequencing used blood, obtained from a patient whose treatment included radiotherapy and nephrectomy. The TCR comes from a woman in her forties or fifties with renal cell carcinoma. The chain has TRBV13 and TRBJ2-2; a possible D gene is TRBD2 (5 bases). The CDR3 here is CASSVSAGELFF. CDR3 DNA: TGTGCCAGCAGCGTTAGCGCTGGGGAGCTGTTTTTT.